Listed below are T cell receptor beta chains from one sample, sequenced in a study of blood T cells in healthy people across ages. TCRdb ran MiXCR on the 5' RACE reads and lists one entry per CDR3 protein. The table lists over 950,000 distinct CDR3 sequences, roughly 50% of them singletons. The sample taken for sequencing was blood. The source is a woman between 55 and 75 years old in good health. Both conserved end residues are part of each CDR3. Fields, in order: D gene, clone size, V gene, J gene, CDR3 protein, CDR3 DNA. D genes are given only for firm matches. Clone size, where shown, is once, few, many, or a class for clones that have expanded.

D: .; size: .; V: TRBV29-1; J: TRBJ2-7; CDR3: CSVGGFGDSFGEQYF; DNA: TGCAGCGTGGGGGGATTTGGGGATTCGTTCGGCGAGCAGTACTTC
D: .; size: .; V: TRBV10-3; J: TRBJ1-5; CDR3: CAISDRASNQPQHF; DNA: TGTGCCATCAGTGACAGGGCTAGCAATCAGCCCCAGCATTTT
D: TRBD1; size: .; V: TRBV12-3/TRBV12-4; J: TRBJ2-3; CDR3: CASSPQGALNTDTQYF; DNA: TGTGCCAGCAGTCCTCAGGGGGCCTTGAACACAGATACGCAGTATTTT
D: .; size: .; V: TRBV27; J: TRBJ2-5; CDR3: CASSKSSYQETQYF; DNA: TGTGCCAGCAGTAAAAGCTCGTACCAAGAGACCCAGTACTTC
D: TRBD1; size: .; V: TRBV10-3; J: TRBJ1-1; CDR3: CAISRDSWNTEAFF; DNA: TGTGCCATCAGCCGGGACAGCTGGAACACTGAAGCTTTCTTT
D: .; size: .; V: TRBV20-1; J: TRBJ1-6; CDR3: CSATSGGSYNSPLHF; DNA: TGCAGTGCTACCTCGGGTGGCTCCTATAATTCACCCCTCCACTTT
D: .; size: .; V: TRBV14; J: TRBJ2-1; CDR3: CASSQDWVSPTQFF; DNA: TGTGCCAGCAGCCAAGATTGGGTTTCCCCGACGCAGTTCTTC
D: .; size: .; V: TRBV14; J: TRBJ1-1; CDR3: CASSQDWPNTEAFF; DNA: TGTGCCAGCAGCCAAGATTGGCCGAACACTGAAGCTTTCTTT
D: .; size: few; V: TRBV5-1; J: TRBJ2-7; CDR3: CASSWDGVTYEQYF; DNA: TGCGCCAGCAGCTGGGACGGAGTAACCTACGAGCAGTACTTC
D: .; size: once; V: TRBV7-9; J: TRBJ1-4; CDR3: CASSLGIEKLFF; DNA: TGTGCCAGCAGCTTAGGGATTGAAAAACTGTTTTTT
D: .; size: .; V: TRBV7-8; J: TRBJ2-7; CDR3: CASSSGTRVREQYF; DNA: TGTGCCAGCAGCTCCGGCACTAGGGTACGCGAGCAGTACTTC
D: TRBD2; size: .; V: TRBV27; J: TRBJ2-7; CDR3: CASSTLAGWGNEQYF; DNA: TGTGCCAGCAGTACCCTAGCGGGGTGGGGGAACGAGCAGTACTTC
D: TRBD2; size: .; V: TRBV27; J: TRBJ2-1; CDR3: CASSLVYSGGINEQFF; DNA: TGTGCCAGCAGTTTAGTGTATAGCGGGGGAATCAATGAGCAGTTCTTC
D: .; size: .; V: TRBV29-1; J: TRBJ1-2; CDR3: CSGGRWDYGYTF; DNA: TGCAGCGGGGGGCGCTGGGACTATGGCTACACCTTC
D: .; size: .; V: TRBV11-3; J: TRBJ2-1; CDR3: CASSLGSNNEQFF; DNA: TGTGCCAGCAGCTTAGGAAGCAACAATGAGCAGTTCTTC
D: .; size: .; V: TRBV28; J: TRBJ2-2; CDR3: CASSSGTRTGELFF; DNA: TGTGCCAGCAGTTCCGGGACAAGGACCGGGGAGCTGTTTTTT
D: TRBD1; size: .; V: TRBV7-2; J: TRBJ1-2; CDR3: CASSLALQTGDYGYTF; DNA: TGTGCCAGCAGCTTAGCGCTCCAGACAGGGGACTATGGCTACACCTTC
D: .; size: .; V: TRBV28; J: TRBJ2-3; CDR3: CASALADTQYF; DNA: TGTGCCAGCGCGTTGGCGGATACGCAGTATTTT
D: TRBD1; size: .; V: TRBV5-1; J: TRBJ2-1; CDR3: CAGSATGEFNEQFF; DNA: TGCGCCGGCAGCGCGACAGGGGAATTCAATGAGCAGTTCTTC
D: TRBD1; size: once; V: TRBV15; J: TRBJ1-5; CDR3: CATSPMDRGEPQHF; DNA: TGTGCCACCAGTCCGATGGACAGGGGGGAGCCCCAGCATTTT
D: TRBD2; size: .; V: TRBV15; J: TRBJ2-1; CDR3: CATSRVGEGYNEQFF; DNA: TGTGCCACCAGCAGAGTGGGGGAGGGGTACAATGAGCAGTTCTTC
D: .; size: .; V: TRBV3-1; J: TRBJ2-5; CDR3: CASDRRAGEVWFGSFETQYF; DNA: TGTGCCAGCGATAGGCGAGCAGGAGAAGTTTGGTTTGGCAGTTTTGAGACCCAGTACTTC
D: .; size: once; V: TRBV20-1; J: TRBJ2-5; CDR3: CSAPLRGGWTQYF; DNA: TGCAGTGCTCCTCTCAGGGGTGGATGGACCCAGTACTTC
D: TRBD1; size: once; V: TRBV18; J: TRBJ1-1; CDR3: CASSSGSTGSMNTEAFF; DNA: TGTGCCAGCTCATCTGGGTCGACAGGGTCGATGAACACTGAAGCTTTCTTT
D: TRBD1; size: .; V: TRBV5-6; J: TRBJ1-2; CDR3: CASSLAARGLISGGYTF; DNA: TGTGCCAGCAGCTTGGCCGCCAGGGGGCTAATTTCAGGAGGCTACACCTTC
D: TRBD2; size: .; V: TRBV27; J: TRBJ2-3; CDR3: CASRTSGTQYF; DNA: TGTGCCAGCCGTACTAGCGGTACGCAGTATTTT
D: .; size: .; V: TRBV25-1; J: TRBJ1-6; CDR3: CASSENSALHF; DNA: TGTGCCAGCAGTGAAAATTCCGCCCTCCACTTT
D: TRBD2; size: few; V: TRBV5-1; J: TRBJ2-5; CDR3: CASSLVPAGGETQYF; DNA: TGCGCCAGCAGCTTGGTTCCAGCGGGAGGAGAGACCCAGTACTTC
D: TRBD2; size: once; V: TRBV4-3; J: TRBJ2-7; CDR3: CASSQGDGLAGDEQYF; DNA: TGCGCCAGCAGCCAAGGTGACGGACTAGCGGGAGACGAGCAGTACTTC
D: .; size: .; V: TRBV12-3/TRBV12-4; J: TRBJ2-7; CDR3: CATKGDASSEQYF; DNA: TGTGCCACAAAGGGGGACGCGTCGAGCGAGCAGTACTTC
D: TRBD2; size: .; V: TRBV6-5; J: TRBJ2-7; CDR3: CASSYARGAYEQYF; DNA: TGTGCCAGCAGTTACGCGCGGGGGGCCTACGAGCAGTACTTC
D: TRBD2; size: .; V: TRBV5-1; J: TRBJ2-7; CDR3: CASSAYPSGATYEQYF; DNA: TGCGCCAGCAGCGCCTACCCTAGCGGGGCAACCTACGAGCAGTACTTC
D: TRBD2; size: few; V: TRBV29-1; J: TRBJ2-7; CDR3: CSATPGLAVEQYF; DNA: TGCAGCGCGACACCGGGACTAGCAGTCGAGCAGTACTTC
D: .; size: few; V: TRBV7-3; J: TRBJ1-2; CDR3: CASSPKRVRDYGYTF; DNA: TGTGCCAGCAGCCCAAAGAGGGTTCGTGACTATGGCTACACCTTC
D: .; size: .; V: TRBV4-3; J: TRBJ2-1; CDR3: CASSQDHSGVREQFF; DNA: TGCGCCAGCAGCCAAGATCATTCGGGAGTCAGGGAGCAGTTCTTC
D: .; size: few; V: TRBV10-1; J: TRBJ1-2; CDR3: CASSRDRSYGYTF; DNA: TGCGCCAGCAGTCGAGACAGAAGCTATGGCTACACCTTC
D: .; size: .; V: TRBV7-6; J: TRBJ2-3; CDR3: CASSTSIRDTQYF; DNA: TGTGCCAGCAGCACCTCGATAAGAGATACGCAGTATTTT
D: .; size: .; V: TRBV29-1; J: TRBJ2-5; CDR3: CSAGQGRIKGETQYF; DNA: TGCAGCGCTGGGCAGGGGCGCATCAAGGGCGAGACCCAGTACTTC
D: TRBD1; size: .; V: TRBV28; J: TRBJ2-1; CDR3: CASRETGTDYNEQFF; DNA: TGTGCCAGCAGAGAGACCGGGACAGACTACAATGAGCAGTTCTTC
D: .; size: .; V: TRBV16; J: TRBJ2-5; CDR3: CASSPHQYQETQYF; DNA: TGTGCCAGCAGCCCCCACCAATACCAAGAGACCCAGTACTTC
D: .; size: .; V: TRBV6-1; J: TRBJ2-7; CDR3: CASRFASYNEQYF; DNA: TGTGCCAGTCGCTTCGCTTCCTACAATGAGCAGTACTTC
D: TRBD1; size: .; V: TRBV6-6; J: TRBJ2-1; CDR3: CASSPGQGGSYNEQFF; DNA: TGTGCCAGCAGTCCGGGACAGGGAGGGTCCTACAATGAGCAGTTCTTC
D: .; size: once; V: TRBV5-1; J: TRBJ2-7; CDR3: CASSWEISYEQYF; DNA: TGCGCTAGCAGCTGGGAGATCTCCTACGAGCAGTACTTC
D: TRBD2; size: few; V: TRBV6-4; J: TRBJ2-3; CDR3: CASSDSRNSGNTQYF; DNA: TGTGCCAGCAGTGACTCGAGGAATAGCGGGAATACGCAGTATTTT
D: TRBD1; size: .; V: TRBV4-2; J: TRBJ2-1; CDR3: CASSQDRGQAKSSYNEQFF; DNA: TGTGCCAGCAGCCAAGATCGGGGACAGGCGAAGAGCTCCTACAATGAGCAGTTCTTC
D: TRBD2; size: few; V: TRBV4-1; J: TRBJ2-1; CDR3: CASSQDLNSGKYNEQFF; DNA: TGCGCCAGCAGCCAAGATCTGAATAGCGGGAAGTACAATGAGCAGTTCTTC
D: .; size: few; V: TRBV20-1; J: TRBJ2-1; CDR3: CSARGSRSYNEQFF; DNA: TGCAGTGCTAGGGGCTCCCGCTCCTACAATGAGCAGTTCTTC
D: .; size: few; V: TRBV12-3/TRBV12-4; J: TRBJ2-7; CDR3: CASSSWGQKSSYEQYF; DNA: TGTGCCAGCAGTTCCTGGGGCCAGAAGAGCTCCTACGAGCAGTACTTC
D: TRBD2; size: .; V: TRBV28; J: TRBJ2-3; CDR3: CASSYPLAGSTDTQYF; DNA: TGTGCCAGCAGTTACCCCCTAGCGGGAAGCACAGATACGCAGTATTTT
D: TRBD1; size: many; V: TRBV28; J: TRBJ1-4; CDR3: CASSTRRGLDEKLFF; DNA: TGTGCCAGCAGTACCCGCAGGGGGCTTGATGAAAAACTGTTTTTT
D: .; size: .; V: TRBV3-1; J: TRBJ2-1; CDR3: CASSLRDRGTNEQFF; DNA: TGTGCCAGCAGCCTACGGGACCGGGGTACCAATGAGCAGTTCTTC
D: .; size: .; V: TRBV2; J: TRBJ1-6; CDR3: CASSGTTSVNSPLHF; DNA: TGTGCCAGCAGTGGGACAACGAGTGTCAATTCACCCCTCCACTTT